This passage covers 3 T cell receptor beta chains from one sample sequenced in a study of T cell changes during pregnancy in multiple sclerosis. Using immunoSEQ multiplex PCR, the repertoire was profiled, and TCRdb retains in-frame clones only, with some absent. The sample has tens of thousands of clones, 85% to 95% seen once. This specimen was peripheral blood, taken before pregnancy. All receptors derive from a female donor with multiple sclerosis, enrolled in a pregnancy study.

The chain recombines TRBV7-9 with TRBJ1-5; D gene unclear. Germline V gene data show CDR1 as SEHNR and CDR2 as FQNEAQ (reference sequence). The CDR3 length is 14 residues. The V end lost 1 base, the J end lost 0 bases, and 4 bases lay between the germline ends. This CDR3 is CASSLGYSNQPQHF. CDR3 sequence (DNA): TGTGCCAGCAGCTTAGGCTATAGCAATCAGCCCCAGCATTTT.

J is TRBJ2-7 and V is TRBV18; 7 nucleotides line up with TRBD1. The ends lost 5 bases at V and 3 bases at J; junction bases unmatched: 10. Germline V gives CDR1 KGHSH, CDR2 LQKENI. The CDR3 extends over 15 amino acids. CDR3 sequence reads: CASSSRGQVHYEQYF. The DNA for the CDR3 is TGTGCCAGCTCATCTAGAGGACAGGTCCACTACGAGCAGTACTTC.

The rearrangement joins TRBV21-1 to TRBJ2-7; the table's D gene call, TRBD1, was not cross checked with the DNA. TRBV21-1 is an annotated pseudogene. This CDR3 contains 20 residues. In DNA, the CDR3 is TGTGCCAGCAGCAAGGTCTTCCGGGACAGGGTAGGTACCAGCTCCTACGAGCAGTACTTC. This encodes CASSKVFRDRVGTSSYEQYF.